The 26 T cell receptor beta chains given below trace back to one sample, sequenced in a study of blood T cell repertoires in COVID-19. Assay used: immunoSEQ multiplex PCR; TCRdb lists only in-frame clones, some missing. The data show about 100,000 clones, roughly 91% seen once. The sample consisted of peripheral blood. The receptors here all came from a human donor in a cohort sampled during active COVID-19.

V gene TRBV6-5 combines with J gene TRBJ1-5, with 8 bases matching TRBD1. The CDR3 covers 13 residues. Germline CDR1 MNHEY, CDR2 SVGAGI. The V segment lost 8 bases and the J segment 5 bases; nucleotides outside the gene matches: 5. The CDR3 sequence: CASGEQGDQPQHF. The CDR3 nucleotides are TGTGCCAGCGGGGAACAGGGGGATCAGCCCCAGCATTTT.

The V call is TRBV29-1, the J call TRBJ2-5; 8 bases fit TRBD1. The germline gives CDR1 SQVTM, CDR2 ANQGSEA. V dropped 6 bases and J dropped 4; count of bases not matched to a gene: 4. The CDR3 extends over 12 amino acids. CDR3 residues: CSVITGGETQYF. In DNA, the CDR3 is TGCAGCGTAATAACAGGGGGAGAGACCCAGTACTTC. The full variable domain, its missing parts supplied by reference TRBV29-1 and TRBJ2-5, is SAVISQKPSRDICQRGTSLTIQCQVDSQVTMMFWYRQQPGQSLTLIATANQGSEATYESGFVIDKFPISRPNLTFSTLTVSNMSPEDSSIYLCSVITGGETQYFGPGTRLLVL.

The rearrangement uses TRBV4-1 and TRBJ2-7; TRBD2 agrees at 8 bases. This CDR3 has 17 residues. Trimming removed 1 base from V and 2 bases from J; junction bases left unmatched: 10. Germline V gene data show CDR1 as MGHRA and CDR2 as YSYEKL. In nucleotides, the CDR3 is TGCGCCAGCAGCCAAGCCCCGGGAGGGGGGGGCACCTACGAGCAGTACTTC. Its protein product is CASSQAPGGGGTYEQYF.

The chain uses TRBV28 and TRBJ1-1, with unresolved D. The CDR3 has 14 amino acids. Germline V lookup: CDR1 MDHEN, CDR2 SYDVKM. The V and J ends lost 7 bases and 1 base respectively, with 13 bases between them. The CDR3 sequence is CASTRPEGNTEAFF. CDR3 nucleotide sequence: TGTGCCAGCACACGCCCGGAGGGGAACACTGAAGCTTTCTTT.

The chain carries TRBV18 and TRBJ2-7; 7 bases match TRBD1. Per germline, CDR1 KGHSH and CDR2 LQKENI. This CDR3 contains 14 residues. Trimming took 3 bases from V and 2 from J; bases not matched to a gene: 4. The CDR3 region is CASSPETGTYEQYF. CDR3 in DNA: TGTGCCAGCTCACCCGAGACAGGGACCTACGAGCAGTACTTC.

This clone was seen once. The rearrangement joins TRBV7-2 to TRBJ1-1; D ambiguous. Between the trimmed V and J ends, which lost 1 base and 2 bases, there was a span of 11 bases. The CDR3 is made up of 15 amino acids. Germline CDR1 and CDR2: SGHTA and FQGNSA. The CDR3 loop reads CASSLVYRPNTEAFF. In DNA, the CDR3 is TGTGCCAGCAGCTTAGTGTACAGACCAAACACTGAAGCTTTCTTT.

This rearrangement joins TRBV15 to TRBJ2-5; tentatively, D is TRBD2 (6 bases). Germline loops: CDR1 LNHNV, CDR2 YYDKDF (reference sequence). Trimming stripped 2 bases from V and 5 bases from J, with 12 bases between. The CDR3 loop spans 14 amino acids. The CDR3 region has the DNA TGTGCCACCAGCAGATTGGGAGGCCCGGAGACCCAGTACTTC. This encodes CATSRLGGPETQYF.

The chain combines TRBV11-2 with TRBJ2-1; no clear D gene. Germline V gene lookup returns CDR1 SGHAT and CDR2 FQNNGV. V dropped 2 bases and J dropped 10 bases, with 6 bases sitting between them. The CDR3 covers 11 residues. The CDR3 reads CASSLSLEQFF. CDR3 DNA: TGTGCCAGCAGCTTATCGTTAGAGCAGTTCTTC.

The chain is built from TRBV4-3 and TRBJ1-2, with D maybe TRBD1 (5 bases). Germline assignment: CDR1 LGHNA and CDR2 YSLEER. The V end was cut by 1 base, the J end by 0 bases, with 9 bases between. The CDR3 covers 15 residues. The CDR3 DNA is TGCGCCAGCAGCCAAGTGGGAGGGGCTAACTATGGCTACACCTTC. It encodes CASSQVGGANYGYTF.

The rearrangement uses TRBV6-5 and TRBJ2-3; 11 bases line up with TRBD1. The CDR3 spans 16 residues. Germline-derived CDR1 and CDR2 are MNHEY and SVGAGI. The V gene end was trimmed by 2 bases and the J gene end by 4 bases; junction bases not matched to a gene: 5. The CDR3 sequence is CASSYAGQGVSDTQYF. CDR3 in DNA: TGTGCCAGCAGTTACGCGGGACAGGGGGTTTCAGATACGCAGTATTTT.

The genes are TRBV11-2 and TRBJ2-3; 7 positions match TRBD2. CDR1 and CDR2 from the germline V gene are SGHAT and FQNNGV. This CDR3 region has 15 residues. Trimming cost V 3 bases and J 4 bases; bases outside gene matches: 7. DNA for the CDR3: TGTGCCAGCAGCTTGCGAGCGGGAAGGGCAGATACGCAGTATTTT. This encodes CASSLRAGRADTQYF. Full variable domain (missing parts from reference TRBV11-2 and TRBJ2-3): EAGVAQSPRYKIIEKRQSVAFWCNPISGHATLYWYQQILGQGPKLLIQFQNNGVVDDSQLPKDRFSAERLKGVDSTLKIQPAKLEDSAVYLCASSLRAGRADTQYFGPGTRLTVL.

Worth noting for this clone: The sample holds other DNA sequences that translate to the same CDR3. The V gene is TRBV4-1, the J gene TRBJ1-2; a possible D gene is TRBD1 (6 bases). This CDR3 region has 14 residues. Germline V lookup: CDR1 MGHRA, CDR2 YSYEKL. The V end lost 0 bases, the J end lost 4 bases, and 9 bases lay between the germline ends. The chain's CDR3 is CASSQDRGGYGYTF. CDR3 nucleotides: TGCGCCAGCAGCCAAGATCGAGGGGGCTATGGCTACACCTTC.

The chain employs TRBV12-5 and TRBJ1-5; D possibly corresponds to TRBD1 (6 bases). Deletions cut 3 bases from V and 4 bases from J, with 16 bases between. The CDR3 runs 16 residues. The germline V gene encodes CDR1 LGHNT and CDR2 FRNRAP. Written as DNA, the CDR3 is TGTGCTAGTGGTTTCCTCCGGGACACATGGAATCAGCCCCAGCATTTT. Translating gives CASGFLRDTWNQPQHF.

This chain uses TRBV19 with TRBJ2-1; 9 bases align to TRBD2. Germline loops: CDR1 LNHDA, CDR2 SQIVND (reference sequence). V lost 4 bases to trimming and J lost 9 bases; unmatched junction nucleotides: 7. The CDR3 consists of 14 residues. CDR3 nucleotides: TGTGCCAGTAGTACCCTAGCGGGGCGGGGTGAGCAGTTCTTC. Amino acid sequence: CASSTLAGRGEQFF.

This sequence joins TRBV3-1 (or the pseudogene TRBV3-2) and TRBJ1-1; 10 positions match TRBD1. The CDR3 loop spans 16 amino acids. V lost 3 bases to trimming and J lost 4 bases; unmatched junction nucleotides: 8. Looked up from germline, CDR1 is LGHDT and CDR2 is YNNKEL (reference sequence). The CDR3, as DNA: TGTGCCAGCAGCCACGTACCCCGGGACAGGGGCACTGAAGCTTTCTTT. It yields the protein CASSHVPRDRGTEAFF.

The chain is built from TRBV13 and TRBJ1-1; D not resolved. The CDR3 spans 15 residues. Germline V gene data show CDR1 as PRHDT and CDR2 as FYEKMQ (reference sequence). Trimming took off 5 bases at V and 5 bases at J, with 18 bases between the two ends. This CDR3 is CASSAPAGARTEAFF. The CDR3 nucleotides are TGTGCCAGCAGCGCTCCCGCGGGAGCAAGGACTGAAGCTTTCTTT.

The chain joins TRBV6-6 to TRBJ1-2, with D unresolved. The germline gives CDR1 MNHNY, CDR2 SVGAGI (reference sequence). The length of the CDR3 is 14 residues. Trimming removed 6 bases at V and 6 bases at J, with 17 bases between. CDR3 sequence reads: CASSTERLPNGYTF. The CDR3 nucleotides are TGTGCCAGCAGCACGGAGAGGCTCCCTAATGGCTACACCTTC.

The rearrangement uses TRBV5-1 and TRBJ2-7; 7 bases fit TRBD1. There are 14 residues in the CDR3. Germline assignment: CDR1 SGHRS and CDR2 YFSETQ. J lost 3 bases, V lost 0 bases, and 3 bases had no gene match. CDR3 DNA: TGCGCCAGCAGCTTGGACAGGGGCGGCTACGAGCAGTACTTC. Translating gives CASSLDRGGYEQYF. The full variable domain, in which reference TRBV5-1 and TRBJ2-7 provide the parts outside the CDR3, is KAGVTQTPRYLIKTRGQQVTLSCSPISGHRSVSWYQQTPGQGLQFLFEYFSETQRNKGNFPGRFSGRQFSNSRSEMNVSTLELGDSALYLCASSLDRGGYEQYFGPGTRLTVT.

The rearrangement links TRBV6-6 to TRBJ2-5, with 7 positions matching TRBD1. The CDR3 runs 12 residues. CDR1 and CDR2 from the germline V gene are MNHNY and SVGAGI (reference sequence). The V and J ends lost 6 bases and 5 bases, in that order; junction bases with no gene match: 3. The CDR3 protein is CASRQGRETQYF. The CDR3 DNA sequence: TGTGCCAGCAGACAGGGGCGGGAGACCCAGTACTTC.

The rearrangement links TRBV5-5 to TRBJ2-5, with D perhaps TRBD2 (5 bases). The CDR3 consists of 13 residues. The germline CDR1 and CDR2 sequences are SGHKS and YYEKEE (reference sequence). V shed 1 base and J shed 4 bases, with 8 bases lying between them. CDR3 sequence (DNA): TGTGCCAGCAGCTTGTTAGGGAGAGAGACCCAGTACTTC. Amino acids: CASSLLGRETQYF.

V and J are TRBV28 and TRBJ1-5, with TRBD1 matching over 7 bases. The CDR3 is 15 amino acids. V was clipped by 4 bases and J by 4 bases; unmatched bases: 7. From germline, CDR1 is MDHEN and CDR2 SYDVKM. The CDR3 bases are TGTGCCAGCAGTTCAAATACAGGGGATAATCAGCCCCAGCATTTT. It yields the protein CASSSNTGDNQPQHF.

In its sample, this clone was seen a few times. The chain has TRBV6-6 and TRBJ2-7; the D gene is possibly TRBD2 (6 bases). The CDR3 spans 14 residues. V was pared by 8 bases and J by 2 bases, with 16 bases between. From germline, CDR1 is MNHNY and CDR2 SVGAGI (reference sequence). The chain's CDR3 is CASRERLAAYEQYF. The DNA of the CDR3 is TGTGCCAGCCGGGAGCGCCTAGCAGCCTACGAGCAGTACTTC.

The V and J genes are TRBV21-1 and TRBJ1-1. TRBV21-1 is reported as a pseudogene. The length of the CDR3 is 16 residues. DNA for the CDR3: TGTGCCAGCAGCAAAGCCCGGGGTTTCAAGGAAGCTGAAGCTTTCTTT. It yields the protein CASSKARGFKEAEAFF.

V is TRBV15 and J is TRBJ2-4, with D maybe TRBD1 (5 bases). Germline V gene lookup returns CDR1 LNHNV and CDR2 YYDKDF (reference sequence). V lost 2 bases, J lost 0 bases, and 5 bases lay in between. CDR3 length: 14 residues. CDR3 loop: CATSRRGAKNIQYF. Written as DNA, the CDR3 is TGTGCCACCAGCAGAAGGGGAGCCAAAAACATTCAGTACTTC.

The J gene is TRBJ1-4, the V gene TRBV9; D remains unclear. The V gene's germline CDR1 is SGDLS and CDR2 YYNGEE. This CDR3 is built from 16 residues. Trimming shortened V by 2 bases and J by 4 bases, and 15 bases separated the two germline ends. CDR3 sequence: CASSVGRWQVNEKLFF. CDR3 in DNA: TGTGCCAGCAGCGTCGGCCGTTGGCAGGTTAATGAAAAACTGTTTTTT.

The DNA for the CDR3 is TGTGCCAGCAGCCCTGGCGGGGACAGTGCCCTGAACACTGAAGCTTTCTTT. Translating it yields CASSPGGDSALNTEAFF. The chain has TRBV5-4 and TRBJ1-1, with 7 positions matching TRBD1. The V gene's germline CDR1 is SGHNT and CDR2 YYREEE (reference sequence). V was pared by 4 bases and J by 0 bases, with 12 bases of the junction left unmatched. CDR3 size: 17 residues. Using reference TRBV5-4 and TRBJ1-1 for the parts outside the CDR3, the full variable domain is ETGVTQSPTHLIKTRGQQVTLRCSSQSGHNTVSWYQQALGQGPQFIFQYYREEENGRGNFPPRFSGLQFPNYSSELNVNALELDDSALYLCASSPGGDSALNTEAFFGQGTRLTVV.